This is a list of T cell receptor beta chains from one sample in a study of shared clonotypes between healthy human individuals. Clones were read by immunoSEQ multiplex PCR, and TCRdb kept only the in-frame ones, dropping some. The profile covers over 2 million clones, with 85% to 95% appearing a single time and 0.13% taken by the ten largest. Sequenced: naive CD4+ T cells sorted from blood. These receptors came from a man aged 18 to 35 in good health. CDR3s include the opening cysteine and the closing phenylalanine or tryptophan. D genes are given only for firm matches. Clone size is stated in some rows and not others, as once, few, many or a class when expanded.

abundance	j_gene	d_gene	v_gene	CDR3nt	CDR3aa
.	TRBJ2-3	.	TRBV29-1	TGCTGCATTAACTCAGATACGCAGTATTTT	CCINSDTQYF
.	TRBJ1-2	TRBD1	TRBV6-1	TGTGCCAGCAGTGGCCAGGGGGCTAATTTGTCTAACTATGGCTACACCTTC	CASSGQGANLSNYGYTF
.	TRBJ2-1	.	TRBV15	TGTGCCACCAGCAGAGCCATCGAGCGAGGAATGACGTTTTACAATGAGCAGTTCTTC	CATSRAIERGMTFYNEQFF
.	TRBJ2-7	TRBD2	TRBV7-2	TGTGCCAGCAGCTCTGCCGGGACTAGACCCGAGCAGTACTTC	CASSSAGTRPEQYF
.	TRBJ1-4	TRBD1	TRBV6-5	TGTGCCAGCGGGGGGACAGGGCGTGAAAAACTGTTTTTT	CASGGTGREKLFF
.	TRBJ2-2	TRBD1	TRBV2	TGTGCCAGCAGCGGACAGGGGACCGGGGAGCTGTTTTTT	CASSGQGTGELFF
.	TRBJ1-3	.	TRBV7-9	TGTGCCAGCAGCTTATCCAGGGATTCTGGAAACACCATATATTTT	CASSLSRDSGNTIYF
.	TRBJ1-1	.	TRBV7-9	TGTGCCAGCAGCTTAGGGCCCCATGGGACTGAAGCTTTCTTT	CASSLGPHGTEAFF
.	TRBJ1-2	.	TRBV7-8	TGTGCCAGCAGCTTAGCAGGTTTACTCGGCTATGGCTACACCTTC	CASSLAGLLGYGYTF
.	TRBJ1-2	TRBD1	TRBV30	TGTGCCTGGAGCCACCGGGACAGGGGAGGGTATGGCTACACCTTC	CAWSHRDRGGYGYTF
.	TRBJ2-3	.	TRBV11-3	TGTGCCAGCAGCGACTCCGCGAGAGGCACAGATACGCAGTATTTT	CASSDSARGTDTQYF
.	TRBJ1-3	.	TRBV29-1	TGCAGCGTTGGAGGATGCAGACACTCTGGAAACACCATATATTTT	CSVGGCRHSGNTIYF
.	TRBJ2-7	TRBD1	TRBV5-4	TGTGCCAGCAGCCCCGAACGACAGGGGGCGAACTACGAGCAGTACTTC	CASSPERQGANYEQYF
.	TRBJ1-1	.	TRBV6-6	TGTGCCAGCAGTTACTCGTTAAAGGTGAACACTGAAGCTTTCTTT	CASSYSLKVNTEAFF
once	TRBJ2-7	TRBD2	TRBV4-1	TGCGCCAGCACTCGGGGGTTAGCGGGAGTACAGGACGAGCAGTACTTC	CASTRGLAGVQDEQYF
.	TRBJ2-5	.	TRBV7-2	TGTGCCAGCAGCGGAGAAGGGCTCGGGACCCAGTACTTC	CASSGEGLGTQYF
.	TRBJ1-6	TRBD1	TRBV9	TGTGCCAGCAACAGGGACAGTAATTCACCCCTCCACTTT	CASNRDSNSPLHF
.	TRBJ2-7	TRBD2	TRBV6-5	TGTGCCAGCAGTTACACCGGACTAGCGGGGACCTACGAGCAGTACTTC	CASSYTGLAGTYEQYF
.	TRBJ2-1	TRBD1	TRBV5-1	TGCGCCAGCAGCACGACAGGGAACTACAATGAGCAGTTCTTC	CASSTTGNYNEQFF
.	TRBJ2-7	TRBD2	TRBV5-3	TGTGCCAGAAGCCGGCCGAGGGAACTAGCGGTATCCTACGAGCAGTACTTC	CARSRPRELAVSYEQYF
.	TRBJ2-7	.	TRBV5-4	TGTGCCAGCAGCCTGGGGGGACAGTATAACGAGCAGTACTTC	CASSLGGQYNEQYF
.	TRBJ2-7	.	TRBV6-5	TGTGCCAGCAGTGTGACTCCTGCGAGCTCCTACGAGCAGTACTTC	CASSVTPASSYEQYF
.	TRBJ1-1	.	TRBV29-1	TGCAGCGTAGGAGAGCCAGGGACTGCCACTGAAGCTTTCTTT	CSVGEPGTATEAFF
.	TRBJ2-5	.	TRBV6-5	TGTGCCAGCAGTTACTCGCCGGAAGGGTCGTACGGGACCCAGTACTTC	CASSYSPEGSYGTQYF
.	TRBJ1-4	.	TRBV5-1	TGCGCCAGCAGCTTAAACAGGGCAACTAATGAAAAACTGTTTTTT	CASSLNRATNEKLFF
.	TRBJ2-3	TRBD2	TRBV6-5	TGTGCCAGCAGTCATGGACTAGCGACCGCCCATACGCAGTATTTT	CASSHGLATAHTQYF
.	TRBJ2-3	TRBD1	TRBV27	TGTGCCAGCAGTTTAAGGACAGGGGCCGATACGCAGTATTTT	CASSLRTGADTQYF
.	TRBJ2-5	TRBD2	TRBV7-2	TGTGCCAGCAGCTTAGCGGGAGGGTTAAAAGAGACCCAGTACTTC	CASSLAGGLKETQYF
.	TRBJ1-1	.	TRBV18	TGTGCCAGCTCACTCTATGGAAGGGGAAACACTGAAGCTTTCTTT	CASSLYGRGNTEAFF
once	TRBJ1-2	.	TRBV28	TGTGCCAGCAGGAATCACGGGTTGCTACAGGGTGCAGGCTATGGCTACACCTTC	CASRNHGLLQGAGYGYTF
.	TRBJ1-1	.	TRBV10-2	TGCGCCAGCAGTTTCTTAGGCACTGAAGCTTTCTTT	CASSFLGTEAFF
.	TRBJ2-2	TRBD2	TRBV18	TGTGCCAGCTCGTATAGGACTAGCGGGAGTTCCACCGGGGAGCTGTTTTTT	CASSYRTSGSSTGELFF
few	TRBJ2-7	.	TRBV6-5	TGTGCCAGCAGCCGAACCTCCCCCTACGAGCAGTACTTC	CASSRTSPYEQYF
.	TRBJ2-7	TRBD1	TRBV6-5	TGTGCCAGCAGTCCCCCGGGACAGGGAACCTACGAGCAGTACTTC	CASSPPGQGTYEQYF
.	TRBJ1-3	.	TRBV6-6	TGTGCCAGCAGTCCCGAAGACCGGAACTCTGGAAACACCATATATTTT	CASSPEDRNSGNTIYF
.	TRBJ2-7	.	TRBV30	TGTGCCTGGAGTGTTGGGGGGGCGTCCTACGAGCAGTACTTC	CAWSVGGASYEQYF
.	TRBJ1-1	.	TRBV5-1	TGCGCCAGCAGCCCTCCCAGGGGACTTGAAGCTTTCTTT	CASSPPRGLEAFF
.	TRBJ2-3	.	TRBV7-2	TGTGCCAGCAGCTTAGACGGATCTCAACGCCGATCTGATACGCAGTATTTT	CASSLDGSQRRSDTQYF
once	TRBJ1-3	.	TRBV30	TGTGCCTGGAGAGGCCCCTCTGGAAACACCATATATTTT	CAWRGPSGNTIYF
.	TRBJ2-6	.	TRBV19	TGTGCCAGTAGCCAGACCGTCTCTGGGGCCAACGTCCTGACTTTC	CASSQTVSGANVLTF
once	TRBJ1-1	TRBD1	TRBV2	TGTGCCAGCAGGCCCAGCCTCTTTACCCCGACAGGGGTCGCGCGCGACACTGAAGCTTTCTTT	CASRPSLFTPTGVARDTEAFF
once	TRBJ2-7	TRBD1	TRBV5-1	TGCGCCAGCAGCTTTGGGACAGCGAGCTCCTACGAGCAGTACTTC	CASSFGTASSYEQYF
.	TRBJ1-2	.	TRBV10-1	TGCGCCAGCAGTGCGGGGTCCCCCTATGGCTACACCTTC	CASSAGSPYGYTF
.	TRBJ1-2	TRBD1	TRBV19	TGTGCCAGTAGTAACCCTCGACAGGGCAACTATGGCTACACCTTC	CASSNPRQGNYGYTF
.	TRBJ1-2	.	TRBV2	TGTGCCAGCAGTGAAGGCAGGCGATATGGCTACACCTTC	CASSEGRRYGYTF
once	TRBJ1-5	.	TRBV18	TGTGCCAGCTCACCGGAGGGGGGCGCGGGCAATCAGCCCCAGCATTTT	CASSPEGGAGNQPQHF
.	TRBJ2-1	.	TRBV6-5	TGTGCCAGCAGTTCCCCGAGGGATTCCTACAATGAGCAGTTCTTC	CASSSPRDSYNEQFF
.	TRBJ2-7	TRBD1	TRBV18	TGTGCCAGCTCACCAACTGGACAGGGGGCCTCCTACGAGCAGTACTTC	CASSPTGQGASYEQYF
.	TRBJ1-2	.	TRBV6-1	TGTGCCAGCAGTGACAAGACCCGACTCACCAACTATGGCTACACCTTC	CASSDKTRLTNYGYTF
.	TRBJ1-1	.	TRBV6-5	TGTGCCAGCAGTTTATTCAGGAGCAACACTGAAGCTTTCTTT	CASSLFRSNTEAFF
few	TRBJ2-5	.	TRBV5-6	TGTGCCAGCAGCTTCCCAGGGCGGCGGGGACCCCAAGAGACCCAGTACTTC	CASSFPGRRGPQETQYF